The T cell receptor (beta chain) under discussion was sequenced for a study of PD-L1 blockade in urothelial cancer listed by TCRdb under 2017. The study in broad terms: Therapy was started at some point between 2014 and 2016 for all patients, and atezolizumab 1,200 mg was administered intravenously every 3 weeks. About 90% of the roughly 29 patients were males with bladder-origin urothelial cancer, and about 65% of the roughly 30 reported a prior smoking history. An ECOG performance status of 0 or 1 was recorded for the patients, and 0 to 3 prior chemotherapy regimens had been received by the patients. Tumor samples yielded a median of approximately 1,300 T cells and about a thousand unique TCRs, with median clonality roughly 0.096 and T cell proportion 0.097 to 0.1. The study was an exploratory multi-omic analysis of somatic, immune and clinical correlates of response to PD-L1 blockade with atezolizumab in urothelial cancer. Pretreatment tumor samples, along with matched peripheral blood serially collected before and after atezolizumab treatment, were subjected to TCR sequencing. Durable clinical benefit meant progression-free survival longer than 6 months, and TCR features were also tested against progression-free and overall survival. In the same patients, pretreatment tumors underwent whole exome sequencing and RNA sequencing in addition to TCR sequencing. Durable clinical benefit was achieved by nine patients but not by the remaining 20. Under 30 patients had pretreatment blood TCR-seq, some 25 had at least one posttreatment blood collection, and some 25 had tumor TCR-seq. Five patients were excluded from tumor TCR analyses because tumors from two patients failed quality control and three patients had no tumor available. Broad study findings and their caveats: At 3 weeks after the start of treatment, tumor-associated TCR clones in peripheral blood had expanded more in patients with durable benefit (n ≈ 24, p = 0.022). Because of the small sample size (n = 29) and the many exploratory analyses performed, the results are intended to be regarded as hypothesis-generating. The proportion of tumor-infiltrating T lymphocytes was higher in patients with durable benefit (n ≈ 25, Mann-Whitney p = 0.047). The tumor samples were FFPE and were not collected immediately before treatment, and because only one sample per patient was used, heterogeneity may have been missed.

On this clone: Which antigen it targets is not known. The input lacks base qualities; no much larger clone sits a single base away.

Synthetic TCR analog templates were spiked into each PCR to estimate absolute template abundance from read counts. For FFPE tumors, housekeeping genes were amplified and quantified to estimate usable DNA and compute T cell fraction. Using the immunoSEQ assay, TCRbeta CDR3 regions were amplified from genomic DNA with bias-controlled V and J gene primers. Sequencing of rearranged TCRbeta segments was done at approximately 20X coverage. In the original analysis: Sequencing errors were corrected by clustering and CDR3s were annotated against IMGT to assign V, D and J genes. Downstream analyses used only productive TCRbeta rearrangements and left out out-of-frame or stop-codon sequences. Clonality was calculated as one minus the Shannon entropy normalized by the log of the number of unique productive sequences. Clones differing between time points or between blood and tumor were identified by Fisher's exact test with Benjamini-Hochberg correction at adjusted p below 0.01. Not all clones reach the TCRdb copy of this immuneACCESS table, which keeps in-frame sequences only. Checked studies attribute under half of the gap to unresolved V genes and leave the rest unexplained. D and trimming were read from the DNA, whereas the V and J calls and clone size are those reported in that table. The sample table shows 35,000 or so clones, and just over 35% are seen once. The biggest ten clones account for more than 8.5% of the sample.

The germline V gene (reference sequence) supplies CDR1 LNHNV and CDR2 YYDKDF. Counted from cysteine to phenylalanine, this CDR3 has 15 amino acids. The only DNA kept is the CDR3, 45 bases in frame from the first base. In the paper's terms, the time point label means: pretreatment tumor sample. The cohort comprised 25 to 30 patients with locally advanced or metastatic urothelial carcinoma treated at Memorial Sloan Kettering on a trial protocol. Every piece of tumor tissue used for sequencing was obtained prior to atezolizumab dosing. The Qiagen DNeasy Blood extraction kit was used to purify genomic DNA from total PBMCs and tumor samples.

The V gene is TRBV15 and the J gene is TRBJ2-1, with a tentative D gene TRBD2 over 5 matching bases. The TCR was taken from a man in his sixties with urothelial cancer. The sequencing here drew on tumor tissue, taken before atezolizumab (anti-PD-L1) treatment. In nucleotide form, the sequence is TGTGTGGCGGGCGAGGGAGATAGCTCCTACAATGAGCAGTTCTTC. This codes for CVAGEGDSSYNEQFF.